The 16 T cell receptor beta chains reported below all come from one sample, sequenced in a study of PD-1 blockade in mismatch repair-deficient tumors. Sequencing used immunoSEQ multiplex PCR; TCRdb keeps in-frame clones, though not all of them. The sample lists 85,000 to 130,000 clones, about four fifths seen once, with around 6.6% in the top ten. The sequencing here drew on peripheral blood, taken less than 37 weeks after starting pembrolizumab. These receptors were collected from an adult with mismatch repair-deficient cancer.

V is TRBV7-9 and J is TRBJ2-3, with D perhaps TRBD2 (6 bases). The CDR3 length is 14 residues. Trimming removed 8 bases at V and 0 bases at J, with 12 bases between. Germline CDR1 and CDR2: SEHNR and FQNEAQ (reference sequence). CDR3 sequence reads: CASGGSFSTDTQYF. In nucleotides, the CDR3 is TGTGCCAGCGGAGGGTCATTTAGCACAGATACGCAGTATTTT.

The gene calls are TRBV7-2 and TRBJ2-1, with 10 bases fitting TRBD2. J gave up 15 bases and V 6 bases, and 8 bases lay outside the gene matches. Germline CDR1 reads SGHTA; CDR2 reads FQGNSA. The CDR3 has 12 amino acids. CDR3 residues: CASRAGGPFLFF. CDR3 bases: TGTGCCAGCAGAGCGGGAGGGCCATTTCTGTTCTTC.

The sample holds one count of this clone. The CDR3 loop reads CASSPLAGRDTQYF. The CDR3 nucleotides read TGTGCCAGCAGTCCGCTAGCGGGGAGAGATACGCAGTATTTT. The rearrangement joins TRBV9 to TRBJ2-3, with TRBD2 matching over 9 bases. Trimming cost V 5 bases and J 5 bases; bases outside gene matches: 6. Germline CDR1 and CDR2: SGDLS and YYNGEE. The CDR3 has 14 residues.

V usage is TRBV7-2 and J usage is TRBJ1-4; D perhaps matches TRBD1 (6 bases). Germline CDR1 reads SGHTA; CDR2 reads FQGNSA. Trimming took 5 bases from V and 2 from J, leaving 15 bases between them. The CDR3 sequence is 16 residues long. The DNA for the CDR3 is TGTGCCAGCAGCCGGAGGGGGGATACGACTAATGAAAAACTGTTTTTT. It encodes CASSRRGDTTNEKLFF.

The V call is TRBV27, the J call TRBJ1-5; 10 positions agree with TRBD1. The trim removed 7 bases at V and 2 bases at J, leaving 5 bases unmatched. The CDR3 contains 15 residues. Per the germline V gene, CDR1 is MNHEY and CDR2 is SMNVEV (reference sequence). CDR3 DNA sequence: TGTGCCAGCAAAGCGGGACAGGGGCGCAATCAGCCCCAGCATTTT. Translation: CASKAGQGRNQPQHF.

This rearrangement joins TRBV11-2 to TRBJ2-5; TRBD1 might be the D (5 bases). The end of the DNA is better explained by TRBJ2-7, so the J call may be wrong. The CDR3 loop spans 13 amino acids. From germline, CDR1 is SGHAT and CDR2 FQNNGV. CDR3 coding DNA: TGTGCCAGCAGCTTAGCAGGGATGGACGAGCAGTACTTC. Translated, it gives CASSLAGMDEQYF.

The V gene is TRBV19, the J gene TRBJ1-4, with 9 bases aligning to TRBD1. The trim removed 4 bases at V and 8 bases at J, leaving 5 bases unmatched. This CDR3 region has 14 residues. Germline CDR1 reads LNHDA; CDR2 reads SQIVND (reference sequence). DNA for the CDR3: TGTGCCAGTAGTACGGACAGGGGTGGCGAAAAACTGTTTTTT. Its protein is CASSTDRGGEKLFF.

This chain joins TRBV5-4 and TRBJ1-1; 8 nucleotides match TRBD1. Germline V gives CDR1 SGHNT, CDR2 YYREEE (reference sequence). V lost 1 base, J lost 4 bases, and 6 bases stayed unmatched. The CDR3 loop spans 15 amino acids. CDR3 bases: TGTGCCAGCAGCTTGCCCTCCGGACAGGGCACTGAAGCTTTCTTT. The encoded protein is CASSLPSGQGTEAFF.

The CDR3 loop is CASSERDSYEQYF. CDR3 sequence (DNA): TGTGCCAGTAGTGAGAGGGACTCCTACGAGCAGTACTTC. The rearrangement joins TRBV19 to TRBJ2-7; D may be TRBD2 (5 bases). This CDR3 is 13 amino acids long. V gave up 5 bases and J gave up 0 bases, with 8 bases separating them. In germline, CDR1 is LNHDA, CDR2 SQIVND (reference sequence). The variable domain in full, completed from reference TRBV19 and TRBJ2-7, reads DGGITQSPKYLFRKEGQNVTLSCEQNLNHDAMYWYRQDPGQGLRLIYYSQIVNDFQKGDIAEGYSVSREKKESFPLTVTSAQKNPTAFYLCASSERDSYEQYFGPGTRLTVT.

This chain connects TRBV19 to TRBJ1-5; TRBD1 aligns across 7 bases. The length of the CDR3 is 15 residues. J lost 0 bases, V lost 8 bases, and 7 bases had no gene match. Germline-derived CDR1 and CDR2 are LNHDA and SQIVND (reference sequence). This CDR3 reads CASRVRGDSNQPQHF. In DNA form, the CDR3 reads TGTGCCAGTCGCGTCAGGGGGGATAGCAATCAGCCCCAGCATTTT. The full variable domain, with the rest looked up from reference TRBV19 and TRBJ1-5, is DGGITQSPKYLFRKEGQNVTLSCEQNLNHDAMYWYRQDPGQGLRLIYYSQIVNDFQKGDIAEGYSVSREKKESFPLTVTSAQKNPTAFYLCASRVRGDSNQPQHFGDGTRLSIL.

This chain links TRBV29-1 with TRBJ2-7; a possible D gene is TRBD1 (5 bases). Germline V CDR1 and CDR2: SQVTM, ANQGSEA. The CDR3 is made up of 14 amino acids. V was shortened by 1 base and J by 6 bases, with 16 bases between the two germline ends. CDR3 sequence (DNA): TGCAGCGTTGAAGGGGCCCTGGGGCTAGGCGAGCAGTACTTC. Residues: CSVEGALGLGEQYF.

V and J are TRBV7-2 and TRBJ1-1; TRBD1 agrees at 7 bases. Germline trimming cut 3 bases from V and 2 bases from J; bases unmatched to any gene: 6. Germline CDR1 is SGHTA and CDR2 is FQGNSA. The CDR3 totals 15 residues. The CDR3 DNA follows: TGTGCCAGCAGCTTCGGTGACAGGGTCAACACTGAAGCTTTCTTT. Its protein is CASSFGDRVNTEAFF. Supplemented by reference TRBV7-2 and TRBJ1-1, the full variable domain reads GAGVSQSPSNKVTEKGKDVELRCDPISGHTALYWYRQSLGQGLEFLIYFQGNSAPDKSGLPSDRFSAERTGGSVSTLTIQRTQQEDSAVYLCASSFGDRVNTEAFFGQGTRLTVV.

The rearrangement joins TRBV9 to TRBJ2-1; unclear D gene. Germline assignment: CDR1 SGDLS and CDR2 YYNGEE. The V and J ends lost 0 bases and 3 bases respectively, with 13 bases between them. This CDR3 region has 16 residues. The CDR3 reads CASSVVGSGNYNEQFF. DNA for the CDR3: TGTGCCAGCAGCGTAGTGGGTAGTGGGAACTACAATGAGCAGTTCTTC.

Written as DNA, the CDR3 is TGTGCCAGCAGTGAGGGATATTGGGAGCAGTACTTC. It yields the protein CASSEGYWEQYF. The V gene is TRBV6-1, the J gene TRBJ2-7, with D hard to call. Trimming removed 3 bases from V and 7 bases from J, with 10 bases in between. The CDR3 is made up of 12 amino acids. Looked up from germline, CDR1 is MNHNS and CDR2 is SASEGT.

This clone has just a few counts. The CDR3 loop is CASSRLGYEQYF. The CDR3 DNA follows: TGCGCCAGCAGCCGGCTAGGCTACGAGCAGTACTTC. This rearrangement joins TRBV4-1 to TRBJ2-7; D is undetermined. The CDR3 contains 12 residues. V was cut by 4 bases and J by 3 bases, with 7 bases left in between. CDR1 is MGHRA and CDR2 is YSYEKL in the germline V gene.

J is TRBJ2-7 and V is TRBV18; maybe TRBD1 (6 bases). The CDR3 extends over 14 amino acids. The ends were cut back, 3 bases at V and 0 bases at J, with 9 bases in the middle. Germline assignment: CDR1 KGHSH and CDR2 LQKENI. The CDR3 loop reads CASSPRTDSYEQYF. CDR3 coding DNA: TGTGCCAGCTCACCTAGGACAGACTCCTACGAGCAGTACTTC.